A selection of T cell receptor beta chains follows, all from one sample in a study of T cell responses to AZD1222 COVID-19 vaccine. Profiled with immunoSEQ multiplex PCR; TCRdb holds only in-frame clones, not every one. Of around 150,000 clones in the sample, approximately 91% were seen once. The specimen was peripheral blood, collected on day 0 of AZD1222 vaccination. These receptors all stem from an adult in good health. CDR3s include the opening cysteine and the closing phenylalanine or tryptophan. The D gene is left open where the match is weak. Some rows mark clone size as missing; the rest say once, few, many or name a class of expanded clone.

TRBV19	NA	TRBJ2-3	TRBD1	TGTGCCAGTAGTATCTCCGGGACAGGGGGTGTAGATACGCAGTATTTT	CASSISGTGGVDTQYF
TRBV27	NA	TRBJ2-3	TRBD1	TGTGCCAGCAGTTCCCCGGGACAGGGAATATCAGATACGCAGTATTTT	CASSSPGQGISDTQYF
TRBV6-2/TRBV6-3	NA	TRBJ2-7	TRBD1	TGTGCCAGCAGTTACTCCGACAGGGGTAACTACGAGCAGTACTTC	CASSYSDRGNYEQYF
TRBV4-2	NA	TRBJ2-1	TRBD2	TGTGCCAGCAGCCAAGAAGGCCTAGCGGGAGTCGAGCAGTTCTTC	CASSQEGLAGVEQFF
TRBV28	NA	TRBJ2-1	NA	TGTGCCAGCAGTTTATCAGACAGTCTGGATGAGCAGTTCTTC	CASSLSDSLDEQFF
TRBV7-2	NA	TRBJ2-7	TRBD2	TGTGCCAGCAGCTTAGATGTGGCTAGCGGGAAGGTAGACGAGCAGTACTTC	CASSLDVASGKVDEQYF
TRBV30	NA	TRBJ1-1	NA	TGTGCCTGGAGTGTACAGGATAACACTGAAGCTTTCTTT	CAWSVQDNTEAFF
TRBV5-1	NA	TRBJ2-2	TRBD1	TGCGCCAGCAGCCACCAGGGACAGCAGAACACCGGGGAGCTGTTTTTT	CASSHQGQQNTGELFF
TRBV25-1	NA	TRBJ1-1	NA	TGTGCCAGCACTACCCCTGGGCAGACTGAAGCTTTCTTT	CASTTPGQTEAFF
TRBV30	NA	TRBJ1-5	NA	TGTGCCTGGAGTCGAGACACCAATCAGCCCCAGCATTTT	CAWSRDTNQPQHF
TRBV27	NA	TRBJ1-2	NA	TGTGCCAGCAGTAGGGACGGTCTTGGCTATGGCTACACCTTC	CASSRDGLGYGYTF
TRBV10-3	NA	TRBJ2-7	NA	TGTGCCATCAGTGAGTCCCCGGGACGGGTGACCTCCTACGAGCAGTACTTC	CAISESPGRVTSYEQYF
TRBV19	NA	TRBJ2-5	TRBD1	TGTGCCAGTAGACCGGACAGGGGGATCTCGGAGACCCAGTACTTC	CASRPDRGISETQYF
TRBV7-6	NA	TRBJ2-5	NA	TGTGCCAGCAGCTTAACGGTCGGCGTGGAGACCCAGTACTTC	CASSLTVGVETQYF
TRBV7-3	NA	TRBJ1-1	NA	TGTGCCAGCAGCCCAGGGCGAGTGGGGAGTTTGAGCACTGAAGCTTTCTTT	CASSPGRVGSLSTEAFF
TRBV2	once	TRBJ1-1	NA	TGTGCCAGCAGTCCAGGGGATTTTGGCACTGAAGCTTTCTTT	CASSPGDFGTEAFF
TRBV5-1	NA	TRBJ2-1	NA	TGCGCCAGCAGCCCCTCTGGGGTGCATGAGCAGTTCTTC	CASSPSGVHEQFF
TRBV7-9	NA	TRBJ2-7	NA	TGTGCCAGCTTCGACATCTCTTCTTCCTACGAGCAGTACTTC	CASFDISSSYEQYF
TRBV11-1	NA	TRBJ2-7	NA	TGTGCCAGCAGCTTGTCCATCTACGAGCAGTACTTC	CASSLSIYEQYF
TRBV6-6	NA	TRBJ2-5	TRBD2	TGTGCCAGCCATTATACGGGGGGGCCGGTGGAGACCCAGTACTTC	CASHYTGGPVETQYF
TRBV3-1/TRBV3-2	NA	TRBJ1-3	TRBD1	TGTGCCAGCAGCCTACCGTCGACAGGGGCTGGAAACACCATATATTTT	CASSLPSTGAGNTIYF
TRBV4-3	NA	TRBJ1-2	NA	TGCGCCAGCAGCCACGAAAGGGGAGACGGCGGCTACACCTTC	CASSHERGDGGYTF
TRBV19	NA	TRBJ2-7	TRBD2	TGTGCCAGTAGTAGACTAGCGGGAGGGATCTACGAGCAGTACTTC	CASSRLAGGIYEQYF
TRBV5-1	NA	TRBJ1-4	TRBD1	TGCGCCAGCAGTTGGACAGGGGTGGAGGAAAAACTGTTTTTT	CASSWTGVEEKLFF